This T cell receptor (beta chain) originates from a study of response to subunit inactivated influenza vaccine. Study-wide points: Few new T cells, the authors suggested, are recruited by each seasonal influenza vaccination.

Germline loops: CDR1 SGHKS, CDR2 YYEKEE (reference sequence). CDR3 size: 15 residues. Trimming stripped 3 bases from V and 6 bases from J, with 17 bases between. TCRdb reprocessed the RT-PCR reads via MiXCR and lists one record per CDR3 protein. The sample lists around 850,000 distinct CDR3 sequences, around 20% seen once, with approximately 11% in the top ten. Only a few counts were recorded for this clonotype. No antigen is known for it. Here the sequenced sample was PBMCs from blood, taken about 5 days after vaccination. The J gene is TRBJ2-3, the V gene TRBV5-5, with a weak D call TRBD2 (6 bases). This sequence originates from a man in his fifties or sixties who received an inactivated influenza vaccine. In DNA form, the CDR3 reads TGTGCCAGCAGCTACCCCCGGGACTCCGGGGATACGCAGTATTTT. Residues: CASSYPRDSGDTQYF.